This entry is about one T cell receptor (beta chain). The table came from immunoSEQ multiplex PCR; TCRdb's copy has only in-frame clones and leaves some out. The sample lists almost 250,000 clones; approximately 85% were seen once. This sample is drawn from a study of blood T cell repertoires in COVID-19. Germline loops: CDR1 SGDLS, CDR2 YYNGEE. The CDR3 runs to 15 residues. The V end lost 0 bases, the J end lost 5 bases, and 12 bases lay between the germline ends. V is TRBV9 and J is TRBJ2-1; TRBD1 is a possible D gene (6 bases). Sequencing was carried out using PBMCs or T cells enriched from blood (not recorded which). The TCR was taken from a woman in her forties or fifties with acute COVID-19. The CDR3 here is CASSVGGGGDNEQFF. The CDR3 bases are TGTGCCAGCAGCGTAGGTGGTGGGGGCGACAATGAGCAGTTCTTC.